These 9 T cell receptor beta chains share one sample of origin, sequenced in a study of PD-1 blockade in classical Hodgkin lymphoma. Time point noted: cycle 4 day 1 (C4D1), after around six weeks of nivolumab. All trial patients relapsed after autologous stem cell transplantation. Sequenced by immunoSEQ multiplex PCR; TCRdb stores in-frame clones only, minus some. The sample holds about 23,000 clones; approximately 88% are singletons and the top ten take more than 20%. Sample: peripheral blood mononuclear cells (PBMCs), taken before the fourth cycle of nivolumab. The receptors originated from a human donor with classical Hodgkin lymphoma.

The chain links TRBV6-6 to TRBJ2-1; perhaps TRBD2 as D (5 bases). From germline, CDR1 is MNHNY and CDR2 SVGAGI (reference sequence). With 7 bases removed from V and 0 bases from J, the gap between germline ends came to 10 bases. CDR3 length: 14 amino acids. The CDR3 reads CASTGDSSYNEQFF. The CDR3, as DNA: TGTGCCAGCACCGGGGATAGCTCCTACAATGAGCAGTTCTTC.

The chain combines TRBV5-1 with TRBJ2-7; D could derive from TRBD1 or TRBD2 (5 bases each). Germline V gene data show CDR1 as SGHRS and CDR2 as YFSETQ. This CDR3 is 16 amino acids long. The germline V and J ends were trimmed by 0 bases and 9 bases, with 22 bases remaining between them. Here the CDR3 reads CASSLEGALREGRQYF. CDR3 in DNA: TGCGCCAGCAGCTTGGAAGGGGCCCTCCGGGAAGGGAGGCAGTACTTC.

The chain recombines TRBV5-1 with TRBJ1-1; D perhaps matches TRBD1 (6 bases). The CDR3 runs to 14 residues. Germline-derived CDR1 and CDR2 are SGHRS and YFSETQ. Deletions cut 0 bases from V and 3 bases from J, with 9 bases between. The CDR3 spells CASSLVQGHTEAFF. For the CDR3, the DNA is TGCGCCAGCAGCTTGGTCCAGGGGCACACTGAAGCTTTCTTT.

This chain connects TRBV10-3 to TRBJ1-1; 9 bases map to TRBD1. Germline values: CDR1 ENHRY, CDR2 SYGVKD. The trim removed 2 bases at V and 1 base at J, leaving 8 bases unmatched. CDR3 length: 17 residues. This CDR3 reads CAISEELGQGGNTEAFF. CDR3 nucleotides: TGTGCCATCAGTGAGGAATTGGGACAGGGTGGGAACACTGAAGCTTTCTTT.

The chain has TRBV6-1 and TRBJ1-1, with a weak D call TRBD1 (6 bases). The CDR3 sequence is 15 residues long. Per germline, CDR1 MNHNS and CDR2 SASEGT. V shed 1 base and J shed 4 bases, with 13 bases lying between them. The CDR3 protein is CASSEVPGEGTEAFF. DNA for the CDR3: TGTGCCAGCAGTGAAGTCCCAGGGGAGGGCACTGAAGCTTTCTTT.

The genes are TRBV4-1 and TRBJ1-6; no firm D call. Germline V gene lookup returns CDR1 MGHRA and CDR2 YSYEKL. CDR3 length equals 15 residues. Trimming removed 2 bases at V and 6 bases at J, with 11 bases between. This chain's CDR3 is CASSQRTAGNSPLHF. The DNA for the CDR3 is TGCGCCAGCAGCCAACGAACAGCTGGTAATTCACCCCTCCACTTT.

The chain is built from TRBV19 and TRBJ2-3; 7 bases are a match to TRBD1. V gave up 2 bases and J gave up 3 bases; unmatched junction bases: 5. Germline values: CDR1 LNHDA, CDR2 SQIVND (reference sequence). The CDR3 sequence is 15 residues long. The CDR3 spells CASSIRQGTTDTQYF. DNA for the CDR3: TGTGCCAGTAGTATACGACAGGGAACGACAGATACGCAGTATTTT.

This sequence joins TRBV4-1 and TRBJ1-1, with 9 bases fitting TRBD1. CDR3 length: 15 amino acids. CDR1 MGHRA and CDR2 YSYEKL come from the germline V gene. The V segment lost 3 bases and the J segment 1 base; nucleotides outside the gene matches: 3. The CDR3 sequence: CASSHPGQGNTEAFF. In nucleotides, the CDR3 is TGCGCCAGCAGCCACCCGGGACAGGGGAACACTGAAGCTTTCTTT.

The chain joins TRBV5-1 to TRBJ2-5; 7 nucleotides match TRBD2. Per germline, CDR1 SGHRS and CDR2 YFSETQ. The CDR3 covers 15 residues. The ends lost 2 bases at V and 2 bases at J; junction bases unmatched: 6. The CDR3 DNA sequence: TGCGCCAGCAGCTTAGGTAGCGGGTCTCAAGAGACCCAGTACTTC. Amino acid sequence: CASSLGSGSQETQYF.